The 29 T cell receptor beta chains given below trace back to one sample, sequenced in a study of cytomegalovirus exposure and HLA in healthy donors. This PCR relied on a set of 60 Vbeta primers and 13 Jbeta primers. Some clones are missing from TCRdb's copy, which holds only in-frame ones; the method was immunoSEQ multiplex PCR. The table includes about 170,000 clones, 80% detected once. The sample comprised PBMCs. The receptors come from a male donor in good health and CMV-seronegative.

The chain has TRBV15 and TRBJ2-7, with 7 positions matching TRBD1. V shed 5 bases and J 5 bases; nucleotides not matched to a gene: 9. The CDR3 contains 14 residues. CDR1 and CDR2 from the germline V gene are LNHNV and YYDKDF (reference sequence). CDR3 protein: CATSGPTGSDEQYF. The DNA of the CDR3 is TGTGCCACCAGCGGACCGACAGGGTCCGACGAGCAGTACTTC.

There are a few counts of this clone. This rearrangement joins TRBV10-3 to TRBJ1-3; D unclear. Trimming cost V 4 bases and J 5 bases, with 12 bases left between them. The CDR3 spans 14 residues. Germline V gives CDR1 ENHRY, CDR2 SYGVKD. CDR3 nucleotide sequence: TGTGCCATCAGTGTTCAAGGGAGTCGAAACACCATATATTTT. It encodes CAISVQGSRNTIYF.

In DNA form, the CDR3 reads TGCAGCGCAGCCCCCCGACTGTACCAAGAGACCCAGTACTTC. The encoded protein is CSAAPRLYQETQYF. This chain links TRBV29-1 with TRBJ2-5, with no clear D. This CDR3 comprises 14 residues. Germline V lookup: CDR1 SQVTM, CDR2 ANQGSEA. The V end lost 7 bases, the J end lost 0 bases, and 15 bases lay between the germline ends.

V gene TRBV11-3 combines with J gene TRBJ2-3, with TRBD2 matching over 7 bases. V lost 0 bases and J lost 0; bases outside the gene matches: 0. The germline gives CDR1 SGHNT, CDR2 YENEEA. The CDR3 length is 15 residues. CDR3 region: CASSLDGGSTDTQYF. In DNA, the CDR3 is TGTGCCAGCAGCTTAGACGGGGGGAGCACAGATACGCAGTATTTT. Drawing the rest from reference TRBV11-3 and TRBJ2-3, the complete variable domain is EAGVVQSPRYKIIEKKQPVAFWCNPISGHNTLYWYLQNLGQGPELLIRYENEEAVDDSQLPKDRFSAERLKGVDSTLKIQPAELGDSAVYLCASSLDGGSTDTQYFGPGTRLTVL.

The J gene is TRBJ2-1, the V gene TRBV6-1, with 9 bases matching TRBD2. Trimming removed 10 bases from V and 5 bases from J; junction bases left unmatched: 12. In germline, CDR1 is MNHNS, CDR2 SASEGT. This CDR3 is 15 amino acids long. CDR3 in amino acids: CATAGGAPYDNEQFF. CDR3 DNA sequence: TGTGCCACCGCGGGAGGGGCCCCATACGACAATGAGCAGTTCTTC.

Note on this clone: At one boundary the junction diverges from the germline segment, which might be a read error. The chain is built from TRBV7-9 and TRBJ2-3, with 7 nucleotides matching TRBD1. Germline V CDR1 and CDR2: SEHNR, FQNEAQ (reference sequence). This CDR3 has 16 amino acids. The CDR3 protein is CASRSTRGQLTDAQYF. The CDR3 bases are TGTGCCAGCAGATCCACTAGGGGACAGCTCACAGATGCGCAGTATTTT.

Only a few counts were recorded for this clone. This chain joins TRBV19 and TRBJ1-2; D gene unclear. Germline CDR1 reads LNHDA; CDR2 reads SQIVND (reference sequence). This CDR3 region has 13 residues. V was trimmed by 0 bases and J by 6 bases, leaving 8 bases between them. CDR3 residues: CASSIDRVHGYTF. CDR3 DNA: TGTGCCAGTAGTATAGACCGGGTCCATGGCTACACCTTC.

The chain combines TRBV7-2 with TRBJ1-2, with TRBD1 as a possible D gene (5 bases). CDR1 and CDR2 from the germline V gene are SGHTA and FQGNSA. Trimming took 0 bases from V and 5 from J, leaving 10 bases between them. This CDR3 comprises 14 residues. CDR3 sequence reads: CASSLALGPYGYTF. The DNA for the CDR3 is TGTGCCAGCAGCTTAGCTCTGGGGCCTTATGGCTACACCTTC.

The chain uses TRBV7-8 and TRBJ1-2, with 7 bases identical to TRBD1. CDR1 and CDR2 from the germline V gene are SGHVS and FQNEAQ. The CDR3 consists of 14 residues. The V and J ends lost 8 bases and 5 bases, in that order; junction bases with no gene match: 11. The CDR3 DNA reads as TGTGCCAGCGGACCCCGGGACAGTTCTTATGGCTACACCTTC. The encoded protein is CASGPRDSSYGYTF.

This clone was seen a single time. This sequence joins TRBV4-3 and TRBJ2-7, with 9 positions matching TRBD1. Trimming at V came to 4 bases and at J to 7 bases, leaving 23 bases not matched to a gene. Germline lookup yields CDR1 LGHNA and CDR2 YSLEER. This CDR3 spans 19 amino acids. CDR3 in amino acids: CASSLGQGRGSGPSTEQYF. CDR3 nucleotides: TGCGCCAGCAGCCTCGGACAGGGGAGGGGTAGCGGCCCTTCTACGGAGCAGTACTTC.

The chain carries TRBV7-9 and TRBJ2-3; possible D gene TRBD1, 6 bases. CDR3 size: 12 residues. Germline CDR1 reads SEHNR; CDR2 reads FQNEAQ (reference sequence). Trimming pared 1 base from V and 10 bases from J, leaving 9 bases between. In nucleotides, the CDR3 is TGTGCCAGCAGCTTAGTTCAGGGGTCGCAGTATTTT. Protein product: CASSLVQGSQYF.

This chain links TRBV7-8 with TRBJ2-7; D possibly corresponds to TRBD1 (5 bases). Germline CDR1 is SGHVS and CDR2 is FQNEAQ. Between the trimmed V and J ends, which lost 2 bases and 0 bases, there was a span of 29 bases. The CDR3 contains 21 residues. CDR3 in amino acids: CASSLFYIVRARVGVSYEQYF. CDR3 DNA sequence: TGTGCCAGCAGCTTATTTTATATCGTCAGGGCTCGGGTGGGTGTCTCCTACGAGCAGTACTTC.

The genes are TRBV30 and TRBJ2-7, with D possibly matching TRBD2 (6 bases). The CDR3 is made up of 11 amino acids. V was shortened by 4 bases and J by 4 bases, with 8 bases between the two germline ends. CDR1 is GTSNPN and CDR2 is SVGIG in the germline V gene (reference sequence). Here the CDR3 DNA reads TGTGCCTGGAATGCGGGGTACGAGCAGTACTTC. This gives the protein CAWNAGYEQYF.

The chain is built from TRBV7-8 and TRBJ1-1; D unresolved. V was pared by 1 base and J by 0 bases, with 9 bases between. In germline, CDR1 is SGHVS, CDR2 FQNEAQ. This CDR3 is 15 amino acids long. In DNA, the CDR3 is TGTGCCAGCAGCTTAGGTGTGGCGGTGAACACTGAAGCTTTCTTT. Translated, it gives CASSLGVAVNTEAFF.

The chain recombines TRBV5-1 with TRBJ2-5; unclear D gene. The germline V gene has CDR1 SGHRS and CDR2 YFSETQ. V was pared by 1 base and J by 2 bases, with 6 bases between. CDR3 length: 13 residues. The CDR3 loop reads CASSLPQQETQYF. In nucleotides, the CDR3 is TGCGCCAGCAGCTTGCCCCAGCAAGAGACCCAGTACTTC.

The chain combines TRBV7-2 with TRBJ2-3, with TRBD1 identical over 7 bases. CDR3 length equals 16 residues. The V gene's germline CDR1 is SGHTA and CDR2 FQGNSA. The V gene end was trimmed by 5 bases and the J gene end by 9 bases; junction bases not matched to a gene: 17. The CDR3 coding sequence is TGTGCCAGCAGCCCGTTTGGGGGACAGTCGTTTTCCACGCAGTATTTT. Translated: CASSPFGGQSFSTQYF.

This clone was counted a few times. This chain joins TRBV7-2 and TRBJ2-7; 9 bases map to TRBD1. Trimming took 4 bases from V and 8 from J; bases not matched to a gene: 9. There are 14 residues in the CDR3. The germline gives CDR1 SGHTA, CDR2 FQGNSA. The CDR3 region has the DNA TGTGCCAGCAGCTCCGGGACAGGGATTAACCAGCAGTACTTC. Protein: CASSSGTGINQQYF.

This rearrangement joins TRBV5-8 to TRBJ2-2; 10 bases map to TRBD2. This CDR3 is 16 amino acids long. The V gene end was trimmed by 10 bases and the J gene end by 5 bases; junction bases not matched to a gene: 14. Germline V gives CDR1 SGHTS, CDR2 YDEGEE. Here the CDR3 DNA reads TGTGCCTTCAATCCAACTAGCGGGGAGGTGACCGGGGAGCTGTTTTTT. It codes for CAFNPTSGEVTGELFF.

The chain joins TRBV5-4 to TRBJ1-1, with D uncertain. V was shortened by 4 bases and J by 0 bases, with 10 bases between the two germline ends. This CDR3 is built from 14 residues. CDR1 is SGHNT and CDR2 is YYREEE in the germline V gene (reference sequence). The CDR3 sequence: CASSLTIMNTEAFF. DNA for the CDR3: TGTGCCAGCAGCCTAACCATCATGAACACTGAAGCTTTCTTT.

This chain uses TRBV5-1 with TRBJ2-7, with 9 bases identical to TRBD1. Germline CDR1 reads SGHRS; CDR2 reads YFSETQ. The trim removed 4 bases at V and 4 bases at J, leaving 9 bases unmatched. This CDR3 contains 15 residues. The CDR3 bases are TGCGCCAGCAGCCCCACAGGGGGCATTTCATACGAGCAGTACTTC. Its protein is CASSPTGGISYEQYF.

The chain joins TRBV18 to TRBJ1-2; D gene unclear. The CDR3 has 14 residues. Germline CDR1 and CDR2: KGHSH and LQKENI. Trimming shortened V by 3 bases and J by 3 bases, and 11 bases separated the two germline ends. CDR3 amino acids: CASSPSGFDYGYTF. The DNA for the CDR3 is TGTGCCAGCTCACCTTCGGGGTTCGACTATGGCTACACCTTC.

The chain links TRBV18 to TRBJ1-1; D ambiguous. This CDR3 is 15 amino acids long. V was shortened by 4 bases and J by 4 bases, with 16 bases between the two germline ends. The germline V gene encodes CDR1 KGHSH and CDR2 LQKENI. The CDR3 DNA reads TGTGCCAGCTCACTTCCTCCCACGGCGGGCACTGAAGCTTTCTTT. As protein: CASSLPPTAGTEAFF.

The chain links TRBV7-9 to TRBJ1-3; D call uncertain. Per germline, CDR1 SEHNR and CDR2 FQNEAQ (reference sequence). CDR3 size: 15 residues. Trimming removed 2 bases from V and 0 bases from J, with 8 bases in between. CDR3 residues: CASSLRGGSGNTIYF. In DNA, the CDR3 is TGTGCCAGCAGCTTACGGGGAGGCTCTGGAAACACCATATATTTT.

A single count supports this clone. The chain recombines TRBV27 with TRBJ1-5, with D uncertain. This CDR3 has 13 amino acids. V dropped 3 bases and J dropped 8 bases, with 11 bases sitting between them. The germline V gene has CDR1 MNHEY and CDR2 SMNVEV (reference sequence). CDR3 sequence reads: CASSLRSLEPQHF. The CDR3 DNA follows: TGTGCCAGCAGTTTGAGATCCCTGGAGCCCCAGCATTTT.

V and J are TRBV6-5 and TRBJ2-7, with 9 bases matching TRBD2. The CDR3 totals 14 residues. V lost 6 bases and J lost 4; bases outside the gene matches: 7. The germline CDR1 and CDR2 sequences are MNHEY and SVGAGI. The CDR3 loop is CASSSGTSRYEQYF. CDR3 nucleotide sequence: TGTGCCAGCAGCTCCGGGACTAGCCGGTACGAGCAGTACTTC.

The genes are TRBV18 and TRBJ1-3; D call uncertain. CDR1 and CDR2 from the germline V gene are KGHSH and LQKENI. V dropped 8 bases and J dropped 3 bases, with 17 bases sitting between them. The CDR3 totals 15 residues. The CDR3: CASPRDPADGNTIYF. The CDR3 DNA sequence: TGTGCCAGCCCACGCGACCCGGCGGATGGAAACACCATATATTTT.

The chain carries TRBV4-1 and TRBJ1-1; no clear D. The CDR3 has 13 amino acids. The germline gives CDR1 MGHRA, CDR2 YSYEKL. Trimming stripped 4 bases from V and 1 base from J, with 7 bases between. The CDR3, as DNA: TGCGCCAGCAGCCTTTCAGAGAACACTGAAGCTTTCTTT. Translation gives CASSLSENTEAFF.

This clone was counted a single time. This chain's CDR3 is CATSKEMNTEAFF. As DNA, the CDR3 is TGTGCCACATCCAAAGAGATGAACACTGAAGCTTTCTTT. This chain uses TRBV6-5 with TRBJ1-1, with D unclear. The CDR3 loop spans 13 amino acids. V lost 10 bases and J 0 bases, leaving 12 bases between the germline ends. Per the germline V gene, CDR1 is MNHEY and CDR2 is SVGAGI.

The chain has TRBV5-8 and TRBJ2-2; no definite D call. This CDR3 is 15 amino acids long. Per germline, CDR1 SGHTS and CDR2 YDEGEE. The V and J ends lost 4 bases and 4 bases respectively, with 14 bases between them. This CDR3 is CASSPRVIGTGELFF. The CDR3 DNA sequence: TGTGCCAGCAGCCCTCGGGTGATAGGCACCGGGGAGCTGTTTTTT.